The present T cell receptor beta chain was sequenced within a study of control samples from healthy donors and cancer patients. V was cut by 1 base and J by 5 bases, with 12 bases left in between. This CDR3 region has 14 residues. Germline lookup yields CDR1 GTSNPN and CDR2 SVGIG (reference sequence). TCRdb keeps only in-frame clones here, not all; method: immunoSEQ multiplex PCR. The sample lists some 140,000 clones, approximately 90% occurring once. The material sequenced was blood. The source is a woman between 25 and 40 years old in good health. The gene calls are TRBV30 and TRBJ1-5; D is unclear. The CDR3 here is CAWSGGRTDQPQHF. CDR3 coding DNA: TGTGCCTGGAGTGGCGGGAGAACAGATCAGCCCCAGCATTTT.